Detailed here is one T cell receptor (beta chain). The data were obtained in a study of blood T cell repertoires in COVID-19. Study in general: Nucleic acid was either cDNA or gDNA, and it came from T cells, B-cell-depleted T cells, or PBMCs.

Data came from immunoSEQ multiplex PCR; TCRdb stores just in-frame clones and leaves some out. The sample includes 90,000 to 100,000 clones, around nine tenths of them seen just once. Sequenced input: peripheral blood. The sequence came from a man over 45 with acute or convalescent COVID-19.

CDR3 nucleotides: TGCAGTGCTAGTCCAGGGAGGTCTAACTATGGCTACACCTTC. This translates into CSASPGRSNYGYTF. The rearrangement uses TRBV20-1 and TRBJ1-2, with D maybe TRBD1 (5 bases). This CDR3 is 14 amino acids long. V gave up 3 bases and J gave up 0 bases, with 11 bases separating them. Per the germline V gene, CDR1 is DFQATT and CDR2 is SNEGSKA (reference sequence).